One sample yielded the 23 T cell receptor beta chains listed below, sequenced in a study of cytomegalovirus exposure and HLA in healthy donors. Produced via immunoSEQ multiplex PCR; TCRdb's table is partial and in-frame only. The data contain roughly 110,000 clones, about 87% of them seen just once; the ten biggest clones take up 1.8%. Sequenced material: PBMCs. These receptors came from a woman in her late teens or twenties in good health and CMV-seropositive.

The rearrangement links TRBV28 to TRBJ1-6; 8 positions match TRBD1. This CDR3 has 16 residues. Unmatched junction bases numbered 13, after V lost 5 bases and J lost 10 bases. The germline CDR1 and CDR2 sequences are MDHEN and SYDVKM. CDR3 coding DNA: TGTGCCAGCAGTCCCCGTTGGTACAGGGGGGACTCACCCCTCCACTTT. It codes for CASSPRWYRGDSPLHF.

This chain links TRBV7-8 with TRBJ1-5; a weak D match, TRBD1 (5 bases). Per germline, CDR1 SGHVS and CDR2 FQNEAQ. The V gene lost 5 bases and the J gene lost 3 bases, with 17 bases spanning the gap. The CDR3 totals 16 residues. CDR3 sequence (DNA): TGTGCCAGCAGCATACGATCTGACAGCTACAATCAGCCCCAGCATTTT. This translates into CASSIRSDSYNQPQHF. The full variable domain, with the rest looked up from reference TRBV7-8 and TRBJ1-5, is GAGVSQSPRYKVAKRGQDVALRCDPISGHVSLFWYQQALGQGPEFLTYFQNEAQLDKSGLPSDRFFAERPEGSVSTLKIQRTQQEDSAVYLCASSIRSDSYNQPQHFGDGTRLSIL.

The genes are TRBV10-3 and TRBJ1-3; D unresolved. This CDR3 has 12 residues. V dropped 0 bases and J dropped 7 bases, with 4 bases sitting between them. CDR1 and CDR2 (germline): ENHRY, SYGVKD. The CDR3 DNA follows: TGTGCCATCAGTGAGTCGCAGAACACCATATATTTT. This encodes CAISESQNTIYF.

The V call is TRBV6-1, the J call TRBJ1-2; possible D gene TRBD1, 5 bases. The germline gives CDR1 MNHNS, CDR2 SASEGT. Trimming left V 0 bases short and J 2 bases short, with 25 bases between. This CDR3 spans 20 amino acids. The CDR3 sequence: CASSEAQVGPPKGMNYGYTF. Here the CDR3 DNA reads TGTGCCAGCAGTGAAGCCCAGGTAGGGCCACCGAAGGGGATGAACTATGGCTACACCTTC.

This rearrangement joins TRBV25-1 to TRBJ2-3, with 7 nucleotides matching TRBD2. The germline V gene has CDR1 MGHDK and CDR2 SYGVNS. The V segment lost 3 bases and the J segment 0 bases; nucleotides outside the gene matches: 3. The CDR3 is 15 residues long. The CDR3 sequence: CASSEVSGSTDTQYF. The CDR3 DNA reads as TGTGCCAGCAGTGAGGTTAGCGGGAGCACAGATACGCAGTATTTT. The entire variable domain, with the rest obtained from reference TRBV25-1 and TRBJ2-3, is as follows: EADIYQTPRYLVIGTGKKITLECSQTMGHDKMYWYQQDPGMELHLIHYSYGVNSTEKGDLSSESTVSRIRTEHFPLTLESARPSHTSQYLCASSEVSGSTDTQYFGPGTRLTVL.

This chain links TRBV6-5 with TRBJ1-5, with no clear D. V lost 8 bases, J lost 0 bases, and 14 bases lay in between. CDR3 length: 15 amino acids. CDR1 and CDR2 (germline): MNHEY, SVGAGI. The CDR3 region has the DNA TGTGCCAGCGGGGAGAGACTTGATAGCAATCAGCCCCAGCATTTT. This sequence encodes CASGERLDSNQPQHF.

This chain links TRBV27 with TRBJ1-2; possibly TRBD1 for D (6 bases). Germline-derived CDR1 and CDR2 are MNHEY and SMNVEV (reference sequence). This CDR3 has 17 residues. Trimming left V 0 bases short and J 8 bases short, with 22 bases between. The CDR3 sequence is CASSLSVRGGSLKGYTF. DNA of the CDR3: TGTGCCAGCAGTTTATCAGTCCGGGGGGGCAGCCTTAAAGGCTACACCTTC.

The chain is built from TRBV19 and TRBJ2-5; tentative D call: TRBD1 (6 bases). The V end was cut by 5 bases, the J end by 1 base, with 11 bases between. Germline V gene data show CDR1 as LNHDA and CDR2 as SQIVND (reference sequence). The CDR3 contains 14 residues. The CDR3 DNA follows: TGTGCCAGTAGTCGCTCCAGGGGCCAAGAGACCCAGTACTTC. Its protein is CASSRSRGQETQYF.

This chain uses TRBV6-5 with TRBJ2-2; TRBD2 is a possible D gene (6 bases). Between the trimmed V and J ends, which lost 2 bases and 1 base, there was a span of 8 bases. From germline, CDR1 is MNHEY and CDR2 SVGAGI. This CDR3 is built from 15 residues. The CDR3 DNA reads as TGTGCCAGCAGTTACGGGCGGGGGAACACCGGGGAGCTGTTTTTT. Protein product: CASSYGRGNTGELFF.

V and J are TRBV2 and TRBJ1-1; 8 bases line up with TRBD1. The CDR3 is 14 amino acids. The V gene's germline CDR1 is SNHLY and CDR2 FYNNEI. V gave up 6 bases and J gave up 4 bases; unmatched junction bases: 7. CDR3 amino acids: CASSKGQGPTEAFF. DNA for the CDR3: TGTGCCAGCAGCAAAGGACAGGGCCCCACTGAAGCTTTCTTT.

The V and J genes are TRBV2 and TRBJ2-1; TRBD2 agrees at 15 bases. The CDR3 has 17 residues. Germline V CDR1 and CDR2: SNHLY, FYNNEI. The junction had 17 bases not matched to a gene; V was cut back by 10 bases and J by 10 bases. The CDR3 here is CATSGTSGGLSRAEQFF. CDR3 bases: TGTGCCACCTCCGGGACTAGCGGGGGGCTAAGCCGGGCAGAGCAGTTCTTC.

The chain has TRBV4-1 and TRBJ1-5; D not resolved. The V gene's germline CDR1 is MGHRA and CDR2 YSYEKL. Trimming took off 1 base at V and 6 bases at J, with 10 bases between the two ends. The CDR3 totals 14 residues. The CDR3 bases are TGCGCCAGCAGCCAAGGGCCCACAAGTCAGCCCCAGCATTTT. Translated, it gives CASSQGPTSQPQHF.

DNA for the CDR3: TGTGCCAGCAGCTTGCTAGGGGGATCTGGAAACACCATATATTTT. Translation: CASSLLGGSGNTIYF. J is TRBJ1-3 and V is TRBV5-6; D might be TRBD1 (6 bases). The ends were cut back, 1 base at V and 1 base at J, with 9 bases in the middle. The CDR3 is made up of 15 amino acids. In germline, CDR1 is SGHDT, CDR2 YYEEEE.

The J gene is TRBJ2-1, the V gene TRBV5-6, with TRBD2 as a possible D gene (5 bases). The CDR3 spans 14 residues. Deletions cut 1 base from V and 5 bases from J, with 10 bases between. Germline lookup yields CDR1 SGHDT and CDR2 YYEEEE. CDR3 DNA: TGTGCCAGCAGCTTGCTGATGAGGGACAATGAGCAGTTCTTC. It is translated as CASSLLMRDNEQFF.

A single count supports this clone. V is TRBV19 and J is TRBJ2-5; TRBD1 is a possible D gene (6 bases). Germline V CDR1 and CDR2: LNHDA, SQIVND (reference sequence). The CDR3 spans 13 residues. V gave up 5 bases and J gave up 1 base, with 8 bases separating them. The CDR3 region has the DNA TGTGCCAGTAGTGGACAGTTCCAAGAGACCCAGTACTTC. Translating it yields CASSGQFQETQYF.

The rearrangement uses TRBV27 and TRBJ1-2, with a possible D match to TRBD1 (5 bases). Germline V gene lookup returns CDR1 MNHEY and CDR2 SMNVEV (reference sequence). With 3 bases removed from V and 0 bases from J, the gap between germline ends came to 11 bases. The CDR3 totals 15 residues. The CDR3: CASSFAGVANYGYTF. The CDR3, as DNA: TGTGCCAGCAGTTTTGCGGGGGTTGCTAACTATGGCTACACCTTC.

This sequence joins TRBV6-1 and TRBJ2-3; D is perhaps TRBD1 (6 bases). V lost 6 bases and J 8 bases, leaving 18 bases between the germline ends. Germline lookup yields CDR1 MNHNS and CDR2 SASEGT. The CDR3 has 14 amino acids. CDR3 nucleotide sequence: TGTGCCAGCAGGTTACAGGGAATTGATGGTACGCAGTATTTT. The encoded protein is CASRLQGIDGTQYF.

Here the CDR3 reads CASSDGTAKSYGYTF. The CDR3 DNA sequence: TGTGCCAGCAGTGACGGGACAGCCAAGAGTTATGGCTACACCTTC. This rearrangement joins TRBV28 to TRBJ1-2; 7 bases fit TRBD1. With V trimmed by 5 bases and J by 5 bases, 11 bases remained unmatched. The CDR3 sequence is 15 residues long. Germline V gene lookup returns CDR1 MDHEN and CDR2 SYDVKM.

This chain links TRBV29-1 with TRBJ2-1; 7 bases map to TRBD1. CDR3 size: 15 residues. The V segment lost 7 bases and the J segment 6 bases; nucleotides outside the gene matches: 15. Germline CDR1 reads SQVTM; CDR2 reads ANQGSEA. CDR3 nucleotide sequence: TGCAGCGCCACCCCTAAAGGGGGCAGGGTCAATGAGCAGTTCTTC. It yields the protein CSATPKGGRVNEQFF.

The V and J genes are TRBV28 and TRBJ1-5; 9 bases are shared with TRBD1. CDR1 is MDHEN and CDR2 is SYDVKM in the germline V gene. The CDR3 is 14 residues long. V was pared by 3 bases and J by 5 bases, with 2 bases of the junction left unmatched. DNA of the CDR3: TGTGCCAGCAGTTTGGGACAGGGATATCAGCCCCAGCATTTT. Residues: CASSLGQGYQPQHF.

CDR3 protein: CASSEGPGQGGGYTF. The CDR3 nucleotides read TGTGCCAGCAGTGAAGGTCCGGGACAGGGAGGCGGCTACACCTTC. This rearrangement joins TRBV6-1 to TRBJ1-2; 9 nucleotides agree with TRBD1. CDR1 is MNHNS, CDR2 SASEGT, per germline. V shed 1 base, J shed 8 bases, and the junction held 8 bases outside the gene matches. The CDR3 is made up of 15 amino acids.

V usage is TRBV6-1 and J usage is TRBJ1-2; D gene uncertain. The CDR3 runs to 16 residues. V dropped 1 base and J dropped 6 bases, with 18 bases sitting between them. Germline CDR1 is MNHNS and CDR2 is SASEGT. CDR3 loop: CASSEGEGTRYHGYTF. CDR3 bases: TGTGCCAGCAGTGAAGGGGAGGGCACCCGTTATCATGGCTACACCTTC.

This clone was observed a single time. The CDR3 here is CASSVGQNQPQHF. The DNA of the CDR3 is TGTGCCAGCAGCGTAGGACAGAATCAGCCCCAGCATTTT. The chain recombines TRBV9 with TRBJ1-5; tentative D call: TRBD1 (5 bases). V lost 0 bases and J lost 4, with 5 bases in between. The germline V gene encodes CDR1 SGDLS and CDR2 YYNGEE. The CDR3 extends over 13 amino acids.